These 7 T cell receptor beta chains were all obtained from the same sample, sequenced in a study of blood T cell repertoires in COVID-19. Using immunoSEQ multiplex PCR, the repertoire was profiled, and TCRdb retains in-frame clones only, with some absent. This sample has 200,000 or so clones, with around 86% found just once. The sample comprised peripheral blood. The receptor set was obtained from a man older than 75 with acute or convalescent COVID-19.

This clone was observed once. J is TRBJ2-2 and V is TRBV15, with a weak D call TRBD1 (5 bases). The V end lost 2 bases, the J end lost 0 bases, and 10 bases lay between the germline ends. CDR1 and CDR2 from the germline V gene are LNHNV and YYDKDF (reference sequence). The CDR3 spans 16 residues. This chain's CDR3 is CATSRRGAANTGELFF. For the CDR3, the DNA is TGTGCCACCAGCAGAAGGGGCGCCGCGAACACCGGGGAGCTGTTTTTT.

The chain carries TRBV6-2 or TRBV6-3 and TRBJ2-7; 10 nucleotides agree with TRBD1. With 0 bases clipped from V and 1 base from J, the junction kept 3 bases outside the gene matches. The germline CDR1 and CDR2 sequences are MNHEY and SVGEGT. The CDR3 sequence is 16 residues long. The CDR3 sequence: CASSYSGQGGSYEQYF. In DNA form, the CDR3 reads TGTGCCAGCAGTTACTCCGGACAGGGGGGATCCTACGAGCAGTACTTC.

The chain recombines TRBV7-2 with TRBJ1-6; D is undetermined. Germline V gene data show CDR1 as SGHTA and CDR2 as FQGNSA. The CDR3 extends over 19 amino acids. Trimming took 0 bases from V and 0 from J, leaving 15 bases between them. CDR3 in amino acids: CASSLASPFRDSYNSPLHF. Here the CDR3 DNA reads TGTGCCAGCAGCTTAGCGTCTCCCTTCCGGGACTCCTATAATTCACCCCTCCACTTT.

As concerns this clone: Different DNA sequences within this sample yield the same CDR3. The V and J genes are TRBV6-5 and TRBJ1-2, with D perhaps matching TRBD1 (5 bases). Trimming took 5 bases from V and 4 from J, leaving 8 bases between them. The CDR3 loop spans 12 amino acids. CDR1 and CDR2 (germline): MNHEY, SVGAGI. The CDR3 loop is CASSRGGYGYTF. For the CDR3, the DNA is TGTGCCAGCAGTCGGGGGGGCTATGGCTACACCTTC.

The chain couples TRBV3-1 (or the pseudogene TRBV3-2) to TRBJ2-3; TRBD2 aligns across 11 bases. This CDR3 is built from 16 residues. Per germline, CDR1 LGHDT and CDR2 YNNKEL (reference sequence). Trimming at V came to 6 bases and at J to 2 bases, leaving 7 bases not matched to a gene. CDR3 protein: CASSLLAGGPTDTQYF. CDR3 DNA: TGTGCCAGCAGTCTTCTAGCGGGAGGACCCACAGATACGCAGTATTTT.

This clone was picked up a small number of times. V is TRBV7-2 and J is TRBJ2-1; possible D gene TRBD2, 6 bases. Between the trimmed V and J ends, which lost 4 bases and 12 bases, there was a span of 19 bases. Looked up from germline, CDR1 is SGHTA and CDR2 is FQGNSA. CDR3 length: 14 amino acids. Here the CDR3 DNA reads TGTGCCAGCAGCTCACGGTCGGGGGAATCTACGCAGTTCTTC. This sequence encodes CASSSRSGESTQFF. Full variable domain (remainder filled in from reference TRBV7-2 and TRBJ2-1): GAGVSQSPSNKVTEKGKDVELRCDPISGHTALYWYRQSLGQGLEFLIYFQGNSAPDKSGLPSDRFSAERTGGSVSTLTIQRTQQEDSAVYLCASSSRSGESTQFFGPGTRLTVL.

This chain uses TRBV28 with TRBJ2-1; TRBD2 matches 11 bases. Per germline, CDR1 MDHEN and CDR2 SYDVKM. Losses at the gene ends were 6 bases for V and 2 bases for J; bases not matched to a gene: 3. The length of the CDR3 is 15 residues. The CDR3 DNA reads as TGTGCCAGCAGACTAGCGGGGGCCCCCTACAATGAGCAGTTCTTC. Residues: CASRLAGAPYNEQFF.